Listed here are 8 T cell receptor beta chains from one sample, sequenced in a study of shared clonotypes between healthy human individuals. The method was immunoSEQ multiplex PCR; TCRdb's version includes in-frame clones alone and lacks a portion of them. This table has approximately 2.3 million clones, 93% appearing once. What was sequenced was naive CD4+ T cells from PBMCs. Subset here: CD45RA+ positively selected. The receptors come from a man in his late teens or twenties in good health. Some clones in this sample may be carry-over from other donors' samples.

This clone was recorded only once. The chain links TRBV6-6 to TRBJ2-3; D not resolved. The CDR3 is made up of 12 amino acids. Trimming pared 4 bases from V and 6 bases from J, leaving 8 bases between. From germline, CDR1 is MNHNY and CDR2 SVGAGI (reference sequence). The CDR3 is CASSSVADTQYF. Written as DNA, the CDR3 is TGTGCCAGCAGTTCAGTCGCGGATACGCAGTATTTT.

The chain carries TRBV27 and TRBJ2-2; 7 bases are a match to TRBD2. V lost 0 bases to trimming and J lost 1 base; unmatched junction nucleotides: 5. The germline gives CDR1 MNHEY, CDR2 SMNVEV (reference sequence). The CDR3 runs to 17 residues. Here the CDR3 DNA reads TGTGCCAGCAGTTTATCAGCTAGCGGAGGGAACACCGGGGAGCTGTTTTTT. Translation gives CASSLSASGGNTGELFF.

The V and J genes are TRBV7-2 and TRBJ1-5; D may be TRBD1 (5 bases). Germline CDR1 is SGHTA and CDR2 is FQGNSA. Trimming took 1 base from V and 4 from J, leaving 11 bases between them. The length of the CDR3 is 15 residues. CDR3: CASSLGWGNNQPQHF. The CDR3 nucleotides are TGTGCCAGCAGCTTAGGCTGGGGGAATAATCAGCCCCAGCATTTT.

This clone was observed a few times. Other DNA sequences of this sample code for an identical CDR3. The DNA for the CDR3 is TGTGCCAGCAGCGTAGCGGGATACTCCTACGAGCAGTACTTC. It is translated as CASSVAGYSYEQYF. The chain recombines TRBV9 with TRBJ2-7, with D possibly being TRBD2 (5 bases). CDR1 is SGDLS, CDR2 YYNGEE, per germline. V was trimmed by 0 bases and J by 0 bases, leaving 7 bases between them. The CDR3 totals 14 residues.

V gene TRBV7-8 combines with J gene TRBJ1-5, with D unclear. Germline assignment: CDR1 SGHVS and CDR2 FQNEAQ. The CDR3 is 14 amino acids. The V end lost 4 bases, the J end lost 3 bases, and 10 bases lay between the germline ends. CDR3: CASSSGPFNQPQHF. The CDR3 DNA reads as TGTGCCAGCAGCTCCGGGCCATTCAATCAGCCCCAGCATTTT.

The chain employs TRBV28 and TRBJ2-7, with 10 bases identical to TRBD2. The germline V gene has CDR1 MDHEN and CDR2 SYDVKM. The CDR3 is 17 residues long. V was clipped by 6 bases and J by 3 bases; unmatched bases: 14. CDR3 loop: CASRKGWLAGVNYEQYF. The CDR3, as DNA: TGTGCCAGCAGGAAAGGGTGGCTAGCGGGAGTAAACTACGAGCAGTACTTC. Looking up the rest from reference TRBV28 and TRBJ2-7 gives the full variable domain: DVKVTQSSRYLVKRTGEKVFLECVQDMDHENMFWYRQDPGLGLRLIYFSYDVKMKEKGDIPEGYSVSREKKERFSLILESASTNQTSMYLCASRKGWLAGVNYEQYFGPGTRLTVT.

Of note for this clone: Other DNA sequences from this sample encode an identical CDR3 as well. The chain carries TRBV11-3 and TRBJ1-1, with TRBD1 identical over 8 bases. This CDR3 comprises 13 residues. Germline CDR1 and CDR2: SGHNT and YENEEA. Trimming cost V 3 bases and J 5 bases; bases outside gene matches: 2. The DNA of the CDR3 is TGTGCCAGCAGCTTTAACAGGGGGACTGAAGCTTTCTTT. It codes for CASSFNRGTEAFF.

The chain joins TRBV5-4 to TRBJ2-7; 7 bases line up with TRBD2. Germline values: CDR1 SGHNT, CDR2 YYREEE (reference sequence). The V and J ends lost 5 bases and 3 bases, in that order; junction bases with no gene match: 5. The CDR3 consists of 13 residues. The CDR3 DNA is TGTGCCAGCAGGCTTGGCGGGAGCTACGAGCAGTACTTC. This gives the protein CASRLGGSYEQYF.